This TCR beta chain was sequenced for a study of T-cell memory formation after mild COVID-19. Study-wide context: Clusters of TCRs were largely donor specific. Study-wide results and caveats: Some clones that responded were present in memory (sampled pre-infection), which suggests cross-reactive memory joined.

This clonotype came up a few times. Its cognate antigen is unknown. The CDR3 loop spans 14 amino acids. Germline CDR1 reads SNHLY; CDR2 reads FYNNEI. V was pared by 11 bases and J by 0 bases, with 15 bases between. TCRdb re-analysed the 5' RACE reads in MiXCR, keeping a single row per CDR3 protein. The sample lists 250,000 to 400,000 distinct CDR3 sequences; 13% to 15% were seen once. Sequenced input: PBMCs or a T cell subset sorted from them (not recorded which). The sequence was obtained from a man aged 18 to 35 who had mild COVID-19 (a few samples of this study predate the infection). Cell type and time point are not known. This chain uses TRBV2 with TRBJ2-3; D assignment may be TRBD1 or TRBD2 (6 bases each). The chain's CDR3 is CAAGGAGSTDTQYF. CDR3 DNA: TGTGCCGCCGGGGGCGCGGGTAGCACAGATACGCAGTATTTT.